Below are 32 T cell receptor beta chains sequenced from a single sample in a study of T cell responses to AZD1222 COVID-19 vaccine. Generated by immunoSEQ multiplex PCR, the TCRdb table keeps only in-frame clones and is missing some. The table shows about 140,000 clones, with approximately 89% occurring only once. Sequenced material: peripheral blood, taken 28 days after the second AZD1222 dose. Source of these receptors: an adult who received the AZD1222 COVID-19 vaccine.

With respect to this clone: Other DNA sequences in this specimen translate into the identical CDR3. The chain combines TRBV20-1 with TRBJ1-3; D gene uncertain. The CDR3 length is 11 residues. V was clipped by 5 bases and J by 4 bases, with 6 bases between them. The germline V gene has CDR1 DFQATT and CDR2 SNEGSKA (reference sequence). CDR3 protein: CSAPSGNTIYF. The CDR3 DNA follows: TGCAGTGCTCCGTCGGGAAACACCATATATTTT.

The J gene is TRBJ2-3, the V gene TRBV25-1, with TRBD1 identical over 7 bases. The germline CDR1 and CDR2 sequences are MGHDK and SYGVNS. Trimming cost V 2 bases and J 7 bases; bases outside gene matches: 9. This CDR3 has 15 residues. The CDR3 here is CASSEGGRGSNTQYF. The CDR3 bases are TGTGCCAGCAGTGAAGGCGGCAGGGGGTCAAATACGCAGTATTTT.

This clone has more than one count but fewer than ten. The CDR3 protein is CASSSGQIYGYTF. CDR3 nucleotides: TGTGCCAGCAGCTCAGGACAGATCTATGGCTACACCTTC. The V gene is TRBV5-4, the J gene TRBJ1-2; TRBD1 might be the D (6 bases). Germline CDR1 reads SGHNT; CDR2 reads YYREEE (reference sequence). Trimming stripped 3 bases from V and 4 bases from J, with 10 bases between. The CDR3 is 13 residues long.

V usage is TRBV28 and J usage is TRBJ2-5, with a weak D call TRBD1 (5 bases). The CDR3 spans 12 residues. Looked up from germline, CDR1 is MDHEN and CDR2 is SYDVKM. The V gene lost 4 bases and the J gene lost 7 bases, with 10 bases spanning the gap. CDR3 sequence reads: CASSSDSLTQYF. The CDR3, as DNA: TGTGCCAGCAGTTCTGACAGTTTGACCCAGTACTTC.

Within the sample, this clone is medium-sized (0.01 to 0.1%). V usage is TRBV27 and J usage is TRBJ2-5, with TRBD1 identical over 8 bases. Germline V gene data show CDR1 as MNHEY and CDR2 as SMNVEV (reference sequence). This CDR3 is 13 amino acids long. Trimming removed 3 bases from V and 13 bases from J; junction bases left unmatched: 10. The CDR3 nucleotides read TGTGCCAGCAGTTTCGGACAGGGCCAGTATAGGTACTTC. This encodes CASSFGQGQYRYF.

V gene TRBV15 combines with J gene TRBJ2-7; the D is unclear. The germline CDR1 and CDR2 sequences are LNHNV and YYDKDF (reference sequence). The CDR3 runs 14 residues. V was trimmed by 4 bases and J by 2 bases, leaving 12 bases between them. CDR3 region: CATSTRLSPYEQYF. The CDR3 nucleotides read TGTGCCACCAGCACCCGACTCAGTCCCTACGAGCAGTACTTC.

The chain recombines TRBV7-2 with TRBJ2-1; D unresolved. The CDR3 is 11 residues long. Trimming pared 8 bases from V and 6 bases from J, leaving 8 bases between. The germline CDR1 and CDR2 sequences are SGHTA and FQGNSA. The CDR3 bases are TGTGCCAGCCTGGGGTTCAATGAGCAGTTCTTC. It translates to CASLGFNEQFF.

The chain has TRBV27 and TRBJ1-4, with TRBD1 matching 7 bases. The CDR3 spans 21 residues. Losses at the gene ends were 0 bases for V and 0 bases for J; bases not matched to a gene: 16. Germline loops: CDR1 MNHEY, CDR2 SMNVEV (reference sequence). The DNA for the CDR3 is TGTGCCAGCAGTTTATCCGGGACAGCCAAAAAAGGGGTAGCAACTAATGAAAAACTGTTTTTT. Residues: CASSLSGTAKKGVATNEKLFF.

The chain uses TRBV19 and TRBJ1-5; possibly TRBD1 for D (5 bases). Germline lookup yields CDR1 LNHDA and CDR2 SQIVND (reference sequence). The CDR3 is made up of 12 amino acids. The CDR3 DNA reads TGTGCTGGGGGGGACAGCAATCAGCCCCAGCATTTT. It codes for CAGGDSNQPQHF.

The V and J genes are TRBV11-2 and TRBJ2-1, with D tentatively TRBD1 or TRBD2 (5 bases each). Germline V gene lookup returns CDR1 SGHAT and CDR2 FQNNGV. The CDR3 length is 15 residues. V was cut by 5 bases and J by 4 bases, with 15 bases left in between. CDR3 region: CASSPLRGRYNEQFF. Here the CDR3 DNA reads TGTGCCAGCAGCCCTCTTAGGGGACGGTACAATGAGCAGTTCTTC.

CDR3 bases: TGTGCCAGAAGCCAAAGGGGTATCTATGGCTACACCTTC. Residues: CARSQRGIYGYTF. The rearrangement links TRBV5-3 to TRBJ1-2, with D tentatively TRBD1 (5 bases). TRBV5-3 belongs to the ORF category, with a function that is uncertain. The CDR3 totals 13 residues. V was trimmed by 4 bases and J by 4 bases, leaving 11 bases between them.

This sequence joins TRBV27 and TRBJ1-2; 9 bases fit TRBD1. Germline assignment: CDR1 MNHEY and CDR2 SMNVEV (reference sequence). The CDR3 has 18 residues. J gave up 5 bases and V 4 bases, and 17 bases lay outside the gene matches. Here the CDR3 reads CASSYISGQGGEPYGYTF. CDR3 DNA: TGTGCCAGCAGTTATATATCGGGACAGGGTGGGGAACCTTATGGCTACACCTTC.

The chain has TRBV5-1 and TRBJ1-4; TRBD1 is a possible D gene (6 bases). V dropped 3 bases and J dropped 7 bases, with 13 bases sitting between them. The length of the CDR3 is 14 residues. Germline V gene sequence: CDR1 SGHRS, CDR2 YFSETQ. In DNA, the CDR3 is TGCGCCAGCAGCTCCGTGGGGGCGGGTGAAAAACTGTTTTTT. Translation: CASSSVGAGEKLFF.

The chain combines TRBV2 with TRBJ2-5; 14 bases are a match to TRBD2. CDR1 is SNHLY, CDR2 FYNNEI, per germline. V was pared by 8 bases and J by 1 base, with 3 bases of the junction left unmatched. CDR3 size: 15 residues. The CDR3 protein is CASGGLAGAQETQYF. CDR3 in DNA: TGTGCCAGCGGGGGACTAGCGGGGGCCCAAGAGACCCAGTACTTC.

The chain couples TRBV28 to TRBJ2-7, with 9 bases aligning to TRBD1. CDR1 and CDR2 from the germline V gene are MDHEN and SYDVKM. This CDR3 contains 15 residues. Trimming took 5 bases from V and 5 from J; bases not matched to a gene: 10. CDR3 nucleotide sequence: TGTGCCAGCAGTACGTCCGGGACAGGGAACGACGAGCAGTACTTC. This translates into CASSTSGTGNDEQYF.

On this clone itself: Because the CDR3 is missing its conserved closing phenylalanine or tryptophan, this is likely a read error. The DNA is omitted, as the CDR3 cannot be located on it reliably, and the CDR3 follows TCRdb's listing. The chain carries TRBV28 and TRBJ1-1. The CDR3 has 14 amino acids, counting both end residues. The germline CDR1 and CDR2 sequences are MDHEN and SYDVKM. This CDR3 reads CASSPRRAYPPLHC.

The CDR3 nucleotides are TGTGCCAGCAGTTTATTGCATCACGAGCAGTACTTC. Amino acids: CASSLLHHEQYF. The rearrangement links TRBV28 to TRBJ2-7, with D uncertain. The germline V gene has CDR1 MDHEN and CDR2 SYDVKM. V was pared by 1 base and J by 5 bases, with 6 bases between. The CDR3 length is 12 residues.

This clone was recorded once. The chain employs TRBV11-1 and TRBJ1-2; D ambiguous. Germline V CDR1 and CDR2: SGHAT, FQDESV (reference sequence). CDR3 length: 16 residues. V lost 6 bases, J lost 0 bases, and 17 bases lay in between. For the CDR3, the DNA is TGTGCCAGCAGGAAACGGAGCACGGGGTCTAACTATGGCTACACCTTC. It encodes CASRKRSTGSNYGYTF. Full variable domain (outside the CDR3, taken from reference TRBV11-1 and TRBJ1-2): EAEVAQSPRYKITEKSQAVAFWCDPISGHATLYWYRQILGQGPELLVQFQDESVVDDSQLPKDRFSAERLKGVDSTLKIQPAELGDSAMYLCASRKRSTGSNYGYTFGSGTRLTVV.

V is TRBV29-1 and J is TRBJ1-2; the match to TRBD1 covers 8 bases. The CDR3 has 16 residues. V gave up 2 bases and J gave up 4 bases; unmatched junction bases: 12. Germline CDR1 and CDR2: SQVTM and ANQGSEA. The CDR3 sequence: CSVEKAQGQESYGYTF. CDR3 nucleotides: TGCAGCGTTGAAAAGGCCCAGGGACAGGAATCCTATGGCTACACCTTC.

The chain employs TRBV3-1 (or the pseudogene TRBV3-2) and TRBJ2-2; the match to TRBD1 covers 11 bases. V dropped 6 bases and J dropped 4; count of bases not matched to a gene: 7. This CDR3 is built from 16 residues. From germline, CDR1 is LGHDT and CDR2 YNNKEL (reference sequence). CDR3 sequence: CASRRSGTGGTGELFF. The CDR3 DNA sequence: TGTGCCAGCAGGCGTTCCGGGACAGGGGGCACCGGGGAGCTGTTTTTT.

The V gene is TRBV5-1, the J gene TRBJ2-7; no firm D call. The CDR3 has 14 amino acids. The V gene lost 0 bases and the J gene lost 3 bases, with 10 bases spanning the gap. Germline V lookup: CDR1 SGHRS, CDR2 YFSETQ. This chain's CDR3 is CASSLGGRDYEQYF. The CDR3 region has the DNA TGCGCCAGCAGCTTGGGCGGCAGAGACTACGAGCAGTACTTC.

The V gene is TRBV5-6, the J gene TRBJ2-7, with 9 bases matching TRBD1. This CDR3 is built from 14 residues. Germline CDR1 is SGHDT and CDR2 is YYEEEE. V lost 4 bases to trimming and J lost 9 bases; unmatched junction nucleotides: 11. CDR3 DNA: TGTGCCAGCAGCCAACGGGACAGGGTTCTTGGGCAGTACTTC. Its translation: CASSQRDRVLGQYF.

The chain employs TRBV19 and TRBJ1-1, with D possibly matching TRBD1 (5 bases). Trimming removed 5 bases at V and 0 bases at J, with 19 bases between. Germline CDR1 reads LNHDA; CDR2 reads SQIVND (reference sequence). The CDR3 is 17 residues long. DNA of the CDR3: TGTGCCAGTAGTCAAGCCCCAACGGGGGTTATGAACACTGAAGCTTTCTTT. It translates to CASSQAPTGVMNTEAFF.

This chain joins TRBV27 and TRBJ2-2; 14 bases agree with TRBD2. This CDR3 comprises 17 residues. The germline CDR1 and CDR2 sequences are MNHEY and SMNVEV (reference sequence). V lost 0 bases, J lost 6 bases, and 3 bases stayed unmatched. In DNA form, the CDR3 reads TGTGCCAGCAGTTTATCCCTGGGACTAGCGGGAGCCGGGGAGCTGTTTTTT. It translates to CASSLSLGLAGAGELFF.

This rearrangement joins TRBV21-1 to TRBJ2-5; the table's D call TRBD1 went unverified against the DNA. TRBV21-1 constitutes a pseudogene. The CDR3 length is 13 residues. CDR3 in DNA: TGTGCCAGCAGCAAGGATAGACAGGAGACCCAGTACTTC. This sequence encodes CASSKDRQETQYF.

V gene TRBV21-1 combines with J gene TRBJ1-2; no check of the table's D call, TRBD1, against the DNA was made. TRBV21-1 is deemed a pseudogene. The CDR3 runs to 15 residues. The chain's CDR3 is CASSKGAESTYGYTF. The CDR3 DNA reads TGTGCCAGCAGCAAAGGGGCAGAATCAACTTATGGCTACACCTTC.

The chain has TRBV11-1 and TRBJ1-3, with TRBD1 identical over 8 bases. The CDR3 length is 16 residues. CDR1 is SGHAT and CDR2 is FQDESV in the germline V gene (reference sequence). The ends lost 4 bases at V and 0 bases at J; junction bases unmatched: 5. CDR3 in amino acids: CASSSLQGASGNTIYF. The CDR3 DNA reads TGTGCCAGCAGCTCGCTTCAGGGGGCCTCTGGAAACACCATATATTTT.

The chain has TRBV27 and TRBJ2-1; D may be TRBD2 (6 bases). CDR1 and CDR2 (germline): MNHEY, SMNVEV (reference sequence). There are 14 residues in the CDR3. V was trimmed by 5 bases and J by 4 bases, leaving 12 bases between them. Here the CDR3 reads CASSGGLYYNEQFF. The CDR3 DNA reads as TGTGCCAGCAGTGGGGGACTGTATTACAATGAGCAGTTCTTC.

V and J are TRBV4-1 and TRBJ1-3, with D uncertain. The CDR3 covers 19 residues. CDR1 MGHRA and CDR2 YSYEKL come from the germline V gene. V lost 3 bases to trimming and J lost 0 bases, with 21 bases between them. The CDR3 protein is CASSHASDRRLSSGNTIYF. Here the CDR3 DNA reads TGCGCCAGCAGCCACGCAAGCGATCGGAGACTCAGCTCTGGAAACACCATATATTTT.

The rearrangement joins TRBV19 to TRBJ2-1; 8 bases match TRBD2. V lost 5 bases and J lost 2; bases outside the gene matches: 2. Germline V lookup: CDR1 LNHDA, CDR2 SQIVND (reference sequence). The CDR3 is made up of 14 amino acids. The CDR3 sequence: CASSWRGAYNEQFF. The CDR3 DNA is TGTGCCAGTAGTTGGCGGGGGGCCTACAATGAGCAGTTCTTC.

This clone was counted between two and nine times. The chain is built from TRBV5-1 and TRBJ2-2, with 9 bases lining up with TRBD1. The V and J ends lost 5 bases and 4 bases, in that order; junction bases with no gene match: 6. The CDR3 is made up of 15 amino acids. Germline assignment: CDR1 SGHRS and CDR2 YFSETQ. The CDR3 loop is CASSSGQGVTGELFF. CDR3 bases: TGCGCCAGCAGTTCGGGACAGGGCGTCACCGGGGAGCTGTTTTTT.

The V call is TRBV19, the J call TRBJ1-1, with D uncertain. The CDR3 has 14 amino acids. V dropped 5 bases and J dropped 2 bases, with 12 bases sitting between them. Germline CDR1 is LNHDA and CDR2 is SQIVND (reference sequence). The CDR3 coding sequence is TGTGCCAGTAGTCCTGATCGCGACAACACTGAAGCTTTCTTT. This codes for CASSPDRDNTEAFF.